This T cell receptor beta chain originates from a study of shared clonotypes between healthy human individuals. When replicate PCRs were run on sorted subsets, they used approximately 210 ng DNA, approximately 33,000 T cell genomes. The protocol was immunoSEQ multiplex PCR, while the TCRdb copy is restricted to in-frame clones and leaves out a portion. The sample carries roughly 2.2 million clones, just over 90% recorded once. This clone was recorded only once. Its specificity is unknown. Donation came from healthy HIV-negative adults that had no recent acute infections or vaccinations. Findings and limits, study-wide: It was observed that about 5% of naive CD4 clonotypes were shared across a handful of donors.

Sequenced input: naive CD4+ T cells from PBMCs. As to subset: CD45RA+ positively selected. The sequence was obtained from a young man in good health. Some clones in this sample may be carry-over from other donors' samples.

The CDR3 reads CASSRLAGVLVYEQYF. CDR3 bases: TGTGCCAGTAGTAGGTTAGCGGGAGTTTTAGTCTACGAGCAGTACTTC. V usage is TRBV19 and J usage is TRBJ2-7, with 9 bases lining up with TRBD2. The germline V gene has CDR1 LNHDA and CDR2 SQIVND (reference sequence). This CDR3 has 16 amino acids. J was trimmed by 3 bases and V by 4 bases; bases with no gene match: 10.